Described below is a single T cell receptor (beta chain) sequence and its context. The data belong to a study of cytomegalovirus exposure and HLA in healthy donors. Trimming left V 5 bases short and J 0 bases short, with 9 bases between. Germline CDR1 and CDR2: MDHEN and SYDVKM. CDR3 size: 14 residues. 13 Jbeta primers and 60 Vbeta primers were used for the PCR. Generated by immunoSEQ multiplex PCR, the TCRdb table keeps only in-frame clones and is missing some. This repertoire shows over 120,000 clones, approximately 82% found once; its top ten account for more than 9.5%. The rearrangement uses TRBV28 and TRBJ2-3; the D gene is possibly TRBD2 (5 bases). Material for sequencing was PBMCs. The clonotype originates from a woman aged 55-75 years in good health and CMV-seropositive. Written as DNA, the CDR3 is TGTGCCAGCAGTACCGGACTGAGCACAGATACGCAGTATTTT. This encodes CASSTGLSTDTQYF.